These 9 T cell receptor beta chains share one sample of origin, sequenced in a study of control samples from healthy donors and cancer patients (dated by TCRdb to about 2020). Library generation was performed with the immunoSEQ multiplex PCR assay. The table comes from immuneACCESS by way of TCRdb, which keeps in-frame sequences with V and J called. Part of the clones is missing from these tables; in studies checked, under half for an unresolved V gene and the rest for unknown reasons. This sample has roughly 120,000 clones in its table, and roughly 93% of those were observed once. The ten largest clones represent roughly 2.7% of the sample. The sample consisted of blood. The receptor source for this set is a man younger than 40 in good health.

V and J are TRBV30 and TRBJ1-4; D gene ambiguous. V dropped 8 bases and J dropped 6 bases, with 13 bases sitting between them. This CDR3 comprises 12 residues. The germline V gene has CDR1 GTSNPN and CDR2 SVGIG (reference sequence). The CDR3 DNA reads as TGTGCCGTCCCCCAGGAGGATGAAAAACTGTTTTTT. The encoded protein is CAVPQEDEKLFF. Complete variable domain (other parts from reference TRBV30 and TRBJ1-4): SQTIHQWPATLVQPVGSPLSLECTVEGTSNPNLYWYRQAAGRGLQLLFYSVGIGQISSEVPQNLSASRPQDRQFILSSKKLLLSDSGFYLCAVPQEDEKLFFGSGTQLSVL.

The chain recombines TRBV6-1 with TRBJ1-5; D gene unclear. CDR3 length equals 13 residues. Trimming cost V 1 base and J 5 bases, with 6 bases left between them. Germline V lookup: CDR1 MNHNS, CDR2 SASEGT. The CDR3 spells CASSEDLDQPQHF. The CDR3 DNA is TGTGCCAGCAGTGAAGACCTCGATCAGCCCCAGCATTTT.

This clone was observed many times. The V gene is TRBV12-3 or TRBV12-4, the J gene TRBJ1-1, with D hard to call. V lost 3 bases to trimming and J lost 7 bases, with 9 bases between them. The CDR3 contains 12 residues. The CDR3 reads CASSFKRGEAFF. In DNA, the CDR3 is TGTGCCAGCAGTTTCAAGAGAGGTGAAGCTTTCTTT.

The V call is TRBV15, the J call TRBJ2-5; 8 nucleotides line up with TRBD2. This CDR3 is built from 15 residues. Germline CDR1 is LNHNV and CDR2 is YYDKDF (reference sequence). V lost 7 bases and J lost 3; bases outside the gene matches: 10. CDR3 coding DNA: TGTGCCACCACCTCGGAGGGACTAGTTGAAGAGACCCAGTACTTC. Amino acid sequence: CATTSEGLVEETQYF.

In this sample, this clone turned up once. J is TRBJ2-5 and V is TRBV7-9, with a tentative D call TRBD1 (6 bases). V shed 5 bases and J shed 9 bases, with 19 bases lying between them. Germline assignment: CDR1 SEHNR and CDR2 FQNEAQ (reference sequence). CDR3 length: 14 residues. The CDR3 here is CASSQGTPPLAQYF. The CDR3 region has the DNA TGTGCCAGCAGCCAAGGGACACCTCCGTTGGCCCAGTACTTC.

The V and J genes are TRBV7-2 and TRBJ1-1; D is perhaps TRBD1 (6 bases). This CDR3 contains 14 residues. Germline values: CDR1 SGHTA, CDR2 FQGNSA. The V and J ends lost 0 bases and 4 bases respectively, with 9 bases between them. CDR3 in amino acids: CASSLAGGGTEAFF. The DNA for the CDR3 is TGTGCCAGCAGCTTAGCAGGGGGAGGCACTGAAGCTTTCTTT.

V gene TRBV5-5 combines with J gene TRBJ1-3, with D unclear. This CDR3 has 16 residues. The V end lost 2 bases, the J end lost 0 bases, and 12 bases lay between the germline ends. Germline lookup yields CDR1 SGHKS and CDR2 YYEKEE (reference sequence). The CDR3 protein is CASSFGGIYSGNTIYF. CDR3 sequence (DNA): TGTGCCAGCAGCTTCGGCGGTATCTACTCTGGAAACACCATATATTTT.

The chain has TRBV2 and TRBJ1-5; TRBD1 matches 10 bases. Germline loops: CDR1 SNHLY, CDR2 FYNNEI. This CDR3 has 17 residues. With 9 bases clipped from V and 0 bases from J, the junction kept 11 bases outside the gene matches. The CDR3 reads CASSTGGARNSNQPQHF. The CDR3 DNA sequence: TGTGCCAGTTCGACAGGGGGCGCTCGGAATAGCAATCAGCCCCAGCATTTT.

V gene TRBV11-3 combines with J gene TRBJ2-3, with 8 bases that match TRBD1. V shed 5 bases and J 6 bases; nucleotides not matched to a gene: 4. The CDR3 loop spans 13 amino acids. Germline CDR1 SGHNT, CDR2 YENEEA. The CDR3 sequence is CASSLGQADTQYF. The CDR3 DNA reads TGTGCCAGCAGCCTGGGACAGGCCGATACGCAGTATTTT.